This entry lists 18 T cell receptor beta chains sequenced from one sample in a study of shared T cell receptors in the human thymus. Some clones are missing from TCRdb's copy, which holds only in-frame ones; the method was immunoSEQ multiplex PCR. Of hundreds of thousands of clones listed, 87% are singletons. A further study also used this sample, focusing on human thymus T cells.

The specimen sequenced was thymocytes. Receptor source: a boy in the first two years of life with a congenital heart defect.

The V gene is TRBV7-6, the J gene TRBJ1-5, with TRBD1 as a possible D gene (6 bases). CDR1 and CDR2 (germline): SGHVS, FNYEAQ. Deletions cut 1 base from V and 7 bases from J, with 20 bases between. The CDR3 extends over 17 amino acids. The CDR3 loop is CASSLVRGGGGRQPQHF. The DNA for the CDR3 is TGTGCCAGCAGCTTAGTTAGGGGCGGGGGCGGTAGACAGCCCCAGCATTTT.

V is TRBV27 and J is TRBJ2-2; D remains ambiguous. The CDR3 spans 13 residues. The V end was cut by 4 bases, the J end by 8 bases, with 11 bases between. In germline, CDR1 is MNHEY, CDR2 SMNVEV (reference sequence). The CDR3 sequence: CASSSFSTGELFF. CDR3 nucleotides: TGTGCCAGCAGTTCCTTTAGCACGGGGGAGCTGTTTTTT.

The chain couples TRBV18 to TRBJ1-1; a possible D gene is TRBD1 (5 bases). The germline V gene has CDR1 KGHSH and CDR2 LQKENI. The CDR3 spans 16 residues. V was cut by 5 bases and J by 4 bases, with 20 bases left in between. CDR3 loop: CASSITPGWQSTEAFF. In DNA form, the CDR3 reads TGTGCCAGCTCAATTACACCAGGGTGGCAGAGCACTGAAGCTTTCTTT.

Comments on this clone: Other nucleotide sequences from this sample produce the same CDR3. This sequence joins TRBV7-2 and TRBJ1-1; 8 positions match TRBD1. The germline V gene has CDR1 SGHTA and CDR2 FQGNSA. The CDR3 totals 13 residues. With V trimmed by 1 base and J by 5 bases, 0 bases remained unmatched. This chain's CDR3 is CASSLGQGTEAFF. The CDR3 DNA reads TGTGCCAGCAGCTTAGGACAGGGGACTGAAGCTTTCTTT.

This chain uses TRBV10-2 with TRBJ2-7; TRBD2 matches at 13 bases. This CDR3 region has 15 residues. Germline V gene lookup returns CDR1 WSHSY and CDR2 SAAADI. After removal of 5 bases from V and 3 bases from J, the junction contained 4 bases not matched to a gene. The CDR3 is CASSHGLAGDYEQYF. The CDR3 region has the DNA TGCGCCAGCAGTCACGGACTAGCGGGGGACTACGAGCAGTACTTC.

V is TRBV28 and J is TRBJ2-7; 7 nucleotides align to TRBD1. The trim removed 5 bases at V and 0 bases at J, leaving 16 bases unmatched. This CDR3 is built from 18 residues. Germline V gives CDR1 MDHEN, CDR2 SYDVKM. CDR3 sequence reads: CASSPSPPGQRSSYEQYF. The CDR3, as DNA: TGTGCCAGCAGTCCCTCTCCCCCGGGACAGAGAAGCTCCTACGAGCAGTACTTC.

This clone has only one observation. This chain uses TRBV6-5 with TRBJ2-1; D may be TRBD1 (6 bases). This CDR3 has 15 residues. Per the germline V gene, CDR1 is MNHEY and CDR2 is SVGAGI. V lost 5 bases and J lost 6, with 17 bases in between. The CDR3 DNA is TGTGCCAGCAGTATACAGGGTCCGGTGAGCAATGAGCAGTTCTTC. This sequence encodes CASSIQGPVSNEQFF.

V is TRBV4-3 and J is TRBJ2-3; TRBD2 aligns across 13 bases. Looked up from germline, CDR1 is LGHNA and CDR2 is YSLEER. The trim removed 1 base at V and 4 bases at J, leaving 8 bases unmatched. This CDR3 is built from 18 residues. In DNA form, the CDR3 reads TGCGCCAGCAGCCAAGTTACTAGCGGGAGGGCCGGCCCAGATACGCAGTATTTT. Translating gives CASSQVTSGRAGPDTQYF.

This clone was seen a single time. The V gene is TRBV2, the J gene TRBJ1-2; D not resolved. The CDR3 length is 14 residues. Trimming took 7 bases from V and 4 from J, leaving 16 bases between them. CDR1 and CDR2 from the germline V gene are SNHLY and FYNNEI. The CDR3 DNA reads TGTGCCAGCACAGTCACGGCGGCAACCTATGGCTACACCTTC. Its translation is CASTVTAATYGYTF.

The table lists this clone with a count of one. The rearrangement joins TRBV5-8 to TRBJ1-6; tentative D call: TRBD1 (6 bases). Trimming stripped 10 bases from V and 8 bases from J, with 16 bases between. In germline, CDR1 is SGHTS, CDR2 YDEGEE. The CDR3 loop spans 13 amino acids. The DNA for the CDR3 is TGTGCCCCCGGTGGGGGCTTATATTCACCCCTCCACTTT. It is translated as CAPGGGLYSPLHF.

The chain recombines TRBV5-1 with TRBJ2-1; 13 nucleotides line up with TRBD2. The CDR3 is made up of 16 amino acids. V trimming: 4 bases; J trimming: 7 bases; junction bases outside the gene matches: 8. Germline CDR1 is SGHRS and CDR2 is YFSETQ. The CDR3 loop reads CASSHGLAGAWNEQFF. CDR3 bases: TGCGCCAGCAGCCATGGACTAGCGGGGGCCTGGAATGAGCAGTTCTTC.

The rearrangement uses TRBV27 and TRBJ2-6, with D perhaps matching TRBD1 (5 bases). Germline lookup yields CDR1 MNHEY and CDR2 SMNVEV (reference sequence). The CDR3 totals 18 residues. Deletions cut 6 bases from V and 2 bases from J, with 20 bases between. The CDR3 nucleotides read TGTGCCAGCAGCCCCGTTGAGACAGAAGGCACTGGGGCCAACGTCCTGACTTTC. This codes for CASSPVETEGTGANVLTF.

The J gene is TRBJ2-7, the V gene TRBV27; 10 bases are a match to TRBD1. CDR1 MNHEY and CDR2 SMNVEV come from the germline V gene (reference sequence). Losses at the gene ends were 5 bases for V and 4 bases for J; bases not matched to a gene: 5. CDR3 length equals 14 residues. Here the CDR3 DNA reads TGTGCCAGCAGTGCCCGACAGGGGGCTTACGAGCAGTACTTC. Amino acids: CASSARQGAYEQYF.

The rearrangement links TRBV25-1 to TRBJ1-3; D perhaps matches TRBD1 (5 bases). CDR3 length: 17 amino acids. The V end was cut by 1 base, the J end by 0 bases, with 13 bases between. CDR1 is MGHDK, CDR2 SYGVNS, per germline. This CDR3 is CASSELPGLFSGNTIYF. DNA for the CDR3: TGTGCCAGCAGTGAATTGCCGGGACTCTTCTCTGGAAACACCATATATTTT. The variable domain in full, with the rest retrieved from reference TRBV25-1 and TRBJ1-3, is EADIYQTPRYLVIGTGKKITLECSQTMGHDKMYWYQQDPGMELHLIHYSYGVNSTEKGDLSSESTVSRIRTEHFPLTLESARPSHTSQYLCASSELPGLFSGNTIYFGEGSWLTVV.

V and J are TRBV10-2 and TRBJ1-2; TRBD1 aligns across 9 bases. With V trimmed by 8 bases and J by 6 bases, 1 base remained unmatched. CDR3 length equals 11 residues. Germline loops: CDR1 WSHSY, CDR2 SAAADI. The CDR3 region is CASGDRDGYTF. CDR3 nucleotides: TGCGCCAGCGGGGACAGGGATGGCTACACCTTC.

In DNA form, the CDR3 reads TGTGCCAGCAGTTCCGGACAGAAAAGGGAAAAACTGTTTTTT. It is translated as CASSSGQKREKLFF. This rearrangement joins TRBV6-5 to TRBJ1-4, with D perhaps matching TRBD1 (6 bases). The germline V gene encodes CDR1 MNHEY and CDR2 SVGAGI. Trimming took 4 bases from V and 8 from J, leaving 14 bases between them. CDR3 length: 14 residues.

V gene TRBV4-1 combines with J gene TRBJ2-1; D is ambiguous. The CDR3 is made up of 18 amino acids. V was clipped by 1 base and J by 0 bases, with 16 bases between them. CDR1 MGHRA and CDR2 YSYEKL come from the germline V gene. CDR3 sequence reads: CASSQAAPCLSSYNEQFF. CDR3 sequence (DNA): TGCGCCAGCAGCCAAGCCGCCCCTTGCCTTAGCTCCTACAATGAGCAGTTCTTC.

The chain couples TRBV5-6 to TRBJ1-5; TRBD1 matches 7 bases. V lost 4 bases to trimming and J lost 4 bases; unmatched junction nucleotides: 5. The CDR3 extends over 14 amino acids. CDR1 and CDR2 from the germline V gene are SGHDT and YYEEEE. CDR3 coding DNA: TGTGCCAGCAGCGTAAGACAGGGAAATCAGCCCCAGCATTTT. Translating gives CASSVRQGNQPQHF.